The clone carrying this T cell receptor (beta chain) was detected a few times. The antigen remains undetermined. This entry belongs to a study of T-cell reconstitution after alpha-beta-depleted transplantation in children. Study-level findings and limits: Fresh T-cell production supplied most of the T-cell counts and diversity seen one year after transplant. After transplant, at about two months, alpha-beta T cells were reportedly derived from several hundred expanded graft clones.

Unique molecular identifiers featured in how the TCRbeta library was prepared. A single record per CDR3 protein comes from TCRdb applying MiXCR to the PCR reads. The data show 98,000 or so distinct CDR3 sequences, with 20% to 30% seen just once and 20% to 25% held by the top ten. Trimming at V came to 9 bases and at J to 5 bases, leaving 4 bases not matched to a gene. The germline V gene encodes CDR1 SEHNR and CDR2 FQNEAQ (reference sequence). This CDR3 region has 13 residues. The chain is built from TRBV7-9 and TRBJ2-3; 11 nucleotides match TRBD1. The source is a boy aged 2 to 10 with acute lymphoblastic leukemia, due to receive a stem cell transplant. This specimen was PBMCs, taken before TCRalphabeta/CD19-depleted stem cell transplant. The CDR3 sequence: CASGDRGIDTQYF. CDR3 in DNA: TGTGCCAGTGGGGACAGGGGGATAGATACGCAGTATTTT.